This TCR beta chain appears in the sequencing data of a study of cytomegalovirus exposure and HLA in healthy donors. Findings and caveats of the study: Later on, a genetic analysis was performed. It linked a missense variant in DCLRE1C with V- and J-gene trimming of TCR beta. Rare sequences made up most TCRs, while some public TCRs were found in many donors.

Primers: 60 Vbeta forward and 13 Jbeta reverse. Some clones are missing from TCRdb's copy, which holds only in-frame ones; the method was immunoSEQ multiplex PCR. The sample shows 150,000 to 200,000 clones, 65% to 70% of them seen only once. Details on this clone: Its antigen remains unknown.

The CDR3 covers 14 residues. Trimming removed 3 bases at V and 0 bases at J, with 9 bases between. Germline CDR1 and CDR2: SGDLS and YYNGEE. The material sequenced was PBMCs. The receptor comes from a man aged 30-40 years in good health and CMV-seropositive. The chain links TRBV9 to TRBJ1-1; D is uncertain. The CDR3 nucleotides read TGTGCCAGCAGCGCAGCGGCGATGAACACTGAAGCTTTCTTT. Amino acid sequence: CASSAAAMNTEAFF.